What follows are 17 T cell receptor beta chains derived from one specimen sequenced in a study of CD8 T cells in ankylosing spondylitis. Study-wide results and caveats: Blood from ankylosing spondylitis patients appeared to carry a characteristic roughly 8-variant TCR beta motif.

TCRdb reprocessed the 5' RACE reads with MiXCR, giving one entry per CDR3 protein. The sample includes 450,000 to 550,000 distinct CDR3 sequences, approximately 5.3% of them seen just once. Their recognized antigens are unknown. Material for sequencing was blood, either unsorted or a sorted T cell fraction (not recorded which). The receptors originated from a male donor with ankylosing spondylitis.

This clonotype appeared many times. The DNA of the CDR3 is TGTGCCAGCAGTTTACGGGACTATGACAATGAGCAGTTCTTC. Amino acid sequence: CASSLRDYDNEQFF. V usage is TRBV28 and J usage is TRBJ2-1; TRBD2 matches at 7 bases. The CDR3 covers 14 residues. After removal of 2 bases from V and 5 bases from J, the junction contained 3 bases not matched to a gene. Germline lookup yields CDR1 MDHEN and CDR2 SYDVKM.

This clonotype came up many times. The gene calls are TRBV7-9 and TRBJ2-7, with 9 positions matching TRBD1. The germline V gene encodes CDR1 SEHNR and CDR2 FQNEAQ (reference sequence). Losses at the gene ends were 3 bases for V and 4 bases for J; bases not matched to a gene: 13. CDR3 length equals 17 residues. The CDR3 loop is CASSFFSHPGQGYEQYF. CDR3 coding DNA: TGTGCCAGCAGCTTTTTCTCCCATCCGGGACAGGGATACGAGCAGTACTTC.

This clonotype appeared many times. The chain uses TRBV20-1 and TRBJ2-7; TRBD2 agrees at 7 bases. Germline V gene lookup returns CDR1 DFQATT and CDR2 SNEGSKA (reference sequence). The CDR3 is made up of 12 amino acids. With V trimmed by 6 bases and J by 2 bases, 4 bases remained unmatched. The CDR3, as DNA: TGCAGTGCCCCCGGACTAGCCTACGAGCAGTACTTC. It specifies CSAPGLAYEQYF.

This clonotype was seen repeatedly, ten times or more. The rearrangement joins TRBV29-1 to TRBJ2-6; weak D call: TRBD1 (6 bases). Trimming shortened V by 6 bases and J by 0 bases, and 9 bases separated the two germline ends. The CDR3 sequence is 14 residues long. Germline V CDR1 and CDR2: SQVTM, ANQGSEA. The CDR3 reads CSVQGDSGANVLTF. The CDR3 DNA sequence: TGCAGCGTACAGGGAGACTCTGGGGCCAACGTCCTGACTTTC. Full variable domain (missing parts from reference TRBV29-1 and TRBJ2-6): SAVISQKPSRDICQRGTSLTIQCQVDSQVTMMFWYRQQPGQSLTLIATANQGSEATYESGFVIDKFPISRPNLTFSTLTVSNMSPEDSSIYLCSVQGDSGANVLTFGAGSRLTVL.

This clonotype showed up many times. CDR3 nucleotides: TGTGCCAGCAGCCAAGAGAACAGCCGGGACGGTGCCTACGAGCAGTACTTC. Translating it yields CASSQENSRDGAYEQYF. The chain carries TRBV4-2 and TRBJ2-7; the D gene could be TRBD1 or TRBD2 (5 bases each). The germline V and J ends were trimmed by 0 bases and 2 bases, with 17 bases remaining between them. CDR1 and CDR2 (germline): LGHNA, YNFKEQ. The length of the CDR3 is 17 residues.

This clonotype was seen many times. The chain carries TRBV4-3 and TRBJ1-2; TRBD1 is a possible D gene (5 bases). CDR1 and CDR2 (germline): LGHNA, YSLEER. The CDR3 runs 15 residues. V lost 1 base, J lost 0 bases, and 9 bases lay in between. The CDR3 DNA follows: TGCGCCAGCAGCCAAGTGGGGGAAACTAACTATGGCTACACCTTC. Its protein product is CASSQVGETNYGYTF.

This clonotype has at least ten counts. The chain employs TRBV5-1 and TRBJ2-1; 7 bases align to TRBD1. Germline CDR1 and CDR2: SGHRS and YFSETQ. Trimming took 8 bases from V and 6 from J; bases not matched to a gene: 14. This CDR3 is 15 amino acids long. The DNA for the CDR3 is TGCGCCAGTCTCACAGGGGTACCAGGGGTCAATGAGCAGTTCTTC. Translation gives CASLTGVPGVNEQFF.

This clonotype was recorded at least ten times. The chain uses TRBV12-3 or TRBV12-4 and TRBJ2-1, with D tentatively TRBD2 (7 bases). Trimming left V 10 bases short and J 1 base short, with 11 bases between. The CDR3 length is 13 residues. The CDR3 sequence is CATRGGSYNEQFF. Here the CDR3 DNA reads TGTGCCACCAGGGGAGGGTCCTACAATGAGCAGTTCTTC.

This clonotype was picked up many times. The chain links TRBV5-6 to TRBJ1-6; TRBD1 matches at 7 bases. The CDR3 runs 16 residues. J lost 7 bases, V lost 3 bases, and 10 bases had no gene match. Germline lookup yields CDR1 SGHDT and CDR2 YYEEEE. The CDR3 here is CASSYRGTAFNSPLHF. Written as DNA, the CDR3 is TGTGCCAGCAGCTATCGGGGGACAGCGTTCAATTCACCCCTCCACTTT.

This clonotype was counted a few times. V is TRBV10-3 and J is TRBJ2-7, with 9 bases matching TRBD1. Germline V gives CDR1 ENHRY, CDR2 SYGVKD. Germline trimming cut 6 bases from V and 3 bases from J; bases unmatched to any gene: 3. This CDR3 contains 13 residues. CDR3 residues: CAIRGTGNYEQYF. CDR3 coding DNA: TGTGCCATCAGGGGGACAGGGAACTACGAGCAGTACTTC.

This clonotype was observed a few times. V is TRBV5-1 and J is TRBJ1-6; TRBD1 might be the D (6 bases). Trimming stripped 0 bases from V and 9 bases from J, with 16 bases between. This CDR3 spans 16 amino acids. Germline assignment: CDR1 SGHRS and CDR2 YFSETQ. The CDR3 coding sequence is TGCGCCAGCAGCTTGGAGGGGGGGCGGTCATTTTCACCCCTCCACTTT. Translated: CASSLEGGRSFSPLHF. Full variable domain (missing parts from reference TRBV5-1 and TRBJ1-6): KAGVTQTPRYLIKTRGQQVTLSCSPISGHRSVSWYQQTPGQGLQFLFEYFSETQRNKGNFPGRFSGRQFSNSRSEMNVSTLELGDSALYLCASSLEGGRSFSPLHFGNGTRLTVT.

This clonotype was picked up many times. The chain couples TRBV12-3 or TRBV12-4 to TRBJ1-1, with 7 bases identical to TRBD1. Trimming at V came to 6 bases and at J to 1 base, leaving 8 bases not matched to a gene. The CDR3 spans 15 residues. This chain's CDR3 is CASRPYYRGNTEAFF. The CDR3 DNA sequence: TGTGCCAGCAGACCGTATTACAGGGGGAACACTGAAGCTTTCTTT.

This clonotype was observed many times. The chain has TRBV5-6 and TRBJ2-7; maybe TRBD1 (5 bases). Per germline, CDR1 SGHDT and CDR2 YYEEEE. The length of the CDR3 is 15 residues. Trimming pared 1 base from V and 5 bases from J, leaving 16 bases between. CDR3 protein: CASSLRQLPRDEQYF. The CDR3 DNA sequence: TGTGCCAGCAGCTTGAGACAGCTACCTAGGGACGAGCAGTACTTC.

This clonotype was observed at least ten times. The J gene is TRBJ1-5, the V gene TRBV4-2; unclear D gene. Germline V gene sequence: CDR1 LGHNA, CDR2 YNFKEQ. Trimming shortened V by 1 base and J by 1 base, and 5 bases separated the two germline ends. This CDR3 contains 14 residues. The CDR3 region is CASSQAGSNQPQHF. DNA for the CDR3: TGTGCCAGCAGCCAAGCAGGCAGCAATCAGCCCCAGCATTTT.

Many counts were recorded for this clonotype. V and J are TRBV29-1 and TRBJ1-2; D is ambiguous. The V end was cut by 4 bases, the J end by 3 bases, with 15 bases between. Germline V lookup: CDR1 SQVTM, CDR2 ANQGSEA. The CDR3 sequence is 14 residues long. CDR3 DNA sequence: TGCAGCGTTGGAGCCACTCCCGCGGACTATGGCTACACCTTC. Protein sequence: CSVGATPADYGYTF.

V usage is TRBV20-1 and J usage is TRBJ2-1, with TRBD1 matching 7 bases. Germline trimming cut 5 bases from V and 8 bases from J; bases unmatched to any gene: 6. Germline CDR1 reads DFQATT; CDR2 reads SNEGSKA (reference sequence). The CDR3 sequence is 12 residues long. CDR3 residues: CSAFTGVDEQFF. The CDR3 region has the DNA TGCAGTGCTTTTACAGGGGTCGATGAGCAGTTCTTC.

The chain links TRBV19 to TRBJ1-6; D might be TRBD1 (5 bases). Germline CDR1 is LNHDA and CDR2 is SQIVND (reference sequence). V lost 6 bases and J lost 7, with 10 bases in between. The CDR3 totals 13 residues. CDR3 in DNA: TGTGCCAGTAGCTCCAGGGTAAATTCACCCCTCCACTTT. This codes for CASSSRVNSPLHF.